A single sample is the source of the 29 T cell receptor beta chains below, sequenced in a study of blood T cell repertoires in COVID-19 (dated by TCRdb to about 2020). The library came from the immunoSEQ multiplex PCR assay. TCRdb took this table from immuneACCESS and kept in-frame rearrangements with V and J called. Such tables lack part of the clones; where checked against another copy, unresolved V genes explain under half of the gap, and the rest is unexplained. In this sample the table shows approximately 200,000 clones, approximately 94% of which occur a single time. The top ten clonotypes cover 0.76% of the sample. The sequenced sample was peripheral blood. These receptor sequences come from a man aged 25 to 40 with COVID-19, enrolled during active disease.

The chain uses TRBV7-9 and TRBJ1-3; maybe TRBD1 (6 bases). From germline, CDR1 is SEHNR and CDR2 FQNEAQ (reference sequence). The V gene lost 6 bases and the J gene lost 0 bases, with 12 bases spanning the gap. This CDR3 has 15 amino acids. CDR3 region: CASSKGVNSGNTIYF. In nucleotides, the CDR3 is TGTGCCAGCAGTAAGGGGGTTAACTCTGGAAACACCATATATTTT.

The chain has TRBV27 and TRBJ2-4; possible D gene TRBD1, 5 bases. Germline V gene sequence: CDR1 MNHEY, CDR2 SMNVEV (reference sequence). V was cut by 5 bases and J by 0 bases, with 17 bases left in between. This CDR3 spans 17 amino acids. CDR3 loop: CASSPQTVRLAKNIQYF. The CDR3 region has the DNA TGTGCCAGCAGTCCCCAGACAGTGCGACTAGCCAAAAACATTCAGTACTTC.

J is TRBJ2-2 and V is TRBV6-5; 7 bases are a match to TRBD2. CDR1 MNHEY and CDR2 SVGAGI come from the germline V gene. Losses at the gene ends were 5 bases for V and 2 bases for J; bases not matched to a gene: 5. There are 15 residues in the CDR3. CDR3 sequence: CASSLADLNTGELFF. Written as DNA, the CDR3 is TGTGCCAGCAGTCTAGCGGACCTTAACACCGGGGAGCTGTTTTTT.

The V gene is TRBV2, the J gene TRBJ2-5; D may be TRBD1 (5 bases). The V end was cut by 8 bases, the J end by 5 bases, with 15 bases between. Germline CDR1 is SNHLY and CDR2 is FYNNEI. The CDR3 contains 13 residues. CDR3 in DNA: TGTGCCAGCGAAAGGGGCCTCGGGGAGACCCAGTACTTC. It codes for CASERGLGETQYF.

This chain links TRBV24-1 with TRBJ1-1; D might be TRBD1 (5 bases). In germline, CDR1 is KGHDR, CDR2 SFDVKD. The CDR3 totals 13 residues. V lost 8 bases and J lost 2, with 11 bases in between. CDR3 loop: CATNTGGNTEAFF. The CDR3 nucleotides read TGTGCCACCAATACCGGGGGAAACACTGAAGCTTTCTTT.

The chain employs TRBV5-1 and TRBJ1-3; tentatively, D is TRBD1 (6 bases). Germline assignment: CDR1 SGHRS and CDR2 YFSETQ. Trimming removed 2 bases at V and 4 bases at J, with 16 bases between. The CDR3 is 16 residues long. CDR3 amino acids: CASSLQPGQAGNTIYF. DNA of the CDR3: TGCGCCAGCAGCTTACAACCGGGACAAGCAGGAAACACCATATATTTT.

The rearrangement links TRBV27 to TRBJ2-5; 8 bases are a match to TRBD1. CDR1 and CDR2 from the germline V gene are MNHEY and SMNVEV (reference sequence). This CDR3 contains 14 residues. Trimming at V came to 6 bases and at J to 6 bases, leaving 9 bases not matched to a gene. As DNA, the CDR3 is TGTGCCAGCAGCAAAGACAGGGGCGGAAAGACCCAGTACTTC. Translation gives CASSKDRGGKTQYF.

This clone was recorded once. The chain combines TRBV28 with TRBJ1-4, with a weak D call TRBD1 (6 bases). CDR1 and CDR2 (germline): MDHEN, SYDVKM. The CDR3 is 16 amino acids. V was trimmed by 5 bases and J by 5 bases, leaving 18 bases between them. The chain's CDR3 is CASSRDIAPHNEKLFF. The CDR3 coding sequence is TGTGCCAGCAGTAGGGACATCGCGCCTCACAATGAAAAACTGTTTTTT.

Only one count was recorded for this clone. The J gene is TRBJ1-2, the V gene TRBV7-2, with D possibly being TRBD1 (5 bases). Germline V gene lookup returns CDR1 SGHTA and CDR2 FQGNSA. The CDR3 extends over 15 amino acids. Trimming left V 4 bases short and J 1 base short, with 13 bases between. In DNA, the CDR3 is TGTGCCAGCAGCTCGCCGCAGGGATATAACTATGGCTACACCTTC. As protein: CASSSPQGYNYGYTF. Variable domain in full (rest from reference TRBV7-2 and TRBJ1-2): GAGVSQSPSNKVTEKGKDVELRCDPISGHTALYWYRQSLGQGLEFLIYFQGNSAPDKSGLPSDRFSAERTGGSVSTLTIQRTQQEDSAVYLCASSSPQGYNYGYTFGSGTRLTVV.

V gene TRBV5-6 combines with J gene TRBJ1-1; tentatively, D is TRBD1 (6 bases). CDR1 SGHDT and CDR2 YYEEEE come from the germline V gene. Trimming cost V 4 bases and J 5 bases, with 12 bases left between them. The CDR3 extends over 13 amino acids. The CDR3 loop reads CASSRTGNTEAFF. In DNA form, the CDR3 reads TGTGCCAGCAGCCGCACAGGGAATACTGAAGCTTTCTTT.

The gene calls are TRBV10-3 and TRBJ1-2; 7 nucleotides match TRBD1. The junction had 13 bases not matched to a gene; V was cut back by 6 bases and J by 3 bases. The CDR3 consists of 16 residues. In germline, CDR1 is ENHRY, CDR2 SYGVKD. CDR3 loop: CAIRGGQTGADYGYTF. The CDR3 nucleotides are TGTGCCATCAGGGGGGGCCAAACAGGGGCTGACTATGGCTACACCTTC.

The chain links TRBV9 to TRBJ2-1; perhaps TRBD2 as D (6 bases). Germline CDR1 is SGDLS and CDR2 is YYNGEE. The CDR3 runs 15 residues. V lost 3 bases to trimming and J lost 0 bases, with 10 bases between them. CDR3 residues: CASSAPGSSYNEQFF. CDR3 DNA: TGTGCCAGCAGCGCCCCCGGGAGCTCCTACAATGAGCAGTTCTTC.

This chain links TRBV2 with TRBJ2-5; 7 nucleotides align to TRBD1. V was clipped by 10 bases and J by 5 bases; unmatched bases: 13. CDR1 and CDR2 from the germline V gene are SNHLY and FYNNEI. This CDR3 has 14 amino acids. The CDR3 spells CATKPDRPRETQYF. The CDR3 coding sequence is TGTGCCACCAAACCGGACAGGCCCCGCGAGACCCAGTACTTC.

CDR3 coding DNA: TGTGCCAGCAGCTTCCAGGGCGTAAACTACAATGAGCAGTTCTTC. Protein product: CASSFQGVNYNEQFF. This chain uses TRBV5-5 with TRBJ2-1; possibly TRBD1 for D (5 bases). Germline V gives CDR1 SGHKS, CDR2 YYEKEE (reference sequence). V shed 2 bases and J shed 3 bases, with 12 bases lying between them. CDR3 size: 15 residues.

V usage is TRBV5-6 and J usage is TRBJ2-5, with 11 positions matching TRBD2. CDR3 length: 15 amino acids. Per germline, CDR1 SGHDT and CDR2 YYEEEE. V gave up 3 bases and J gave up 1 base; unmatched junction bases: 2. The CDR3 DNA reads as TGTGCCAGCAGCTCGACTAGCGGGATCCAAGAGACCCAGTACTTC. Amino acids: CASSSTSGIQETQYF. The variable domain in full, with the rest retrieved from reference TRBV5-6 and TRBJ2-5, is DAGVTQSPTHLIKTRGQQVTLRCSPKSGHDTVSWYQQALGQGPQFIFQYYEEEERQRGNFPDRFSGHQFPNYSSELNVNALLLGDSALYLCASSSTSGIQETQYFGPGTRLLVL.

In nucleotides, the CDR3 is TGTGCCATCAGTGTGGACAGTAGCAATCAGCCCCAGCATTTT. It yields the protein CAISVDSSNQPQHF. This chain links TRBV10-3 with TRBJ1-5, with D tentatively TRBD1 (6 bases). Germline V gives CDR1 ENHRY, CDR2 SYGVKD. Trimming shortened V by 4 bases and J by 0 bases, and 7 bases separated the two germline ends. The CDR3 has 14 amino acids.

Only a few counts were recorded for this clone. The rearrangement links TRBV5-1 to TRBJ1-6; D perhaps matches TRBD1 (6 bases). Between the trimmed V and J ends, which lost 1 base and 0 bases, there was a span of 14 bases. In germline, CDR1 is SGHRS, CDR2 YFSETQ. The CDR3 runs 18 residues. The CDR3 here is CASSLKGGIGSYNSPLHF. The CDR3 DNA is TGCGCCAGCAGCTTGAAAGGGGGAATCGGCTCCTATAATTCACCCCTCCACTTT.

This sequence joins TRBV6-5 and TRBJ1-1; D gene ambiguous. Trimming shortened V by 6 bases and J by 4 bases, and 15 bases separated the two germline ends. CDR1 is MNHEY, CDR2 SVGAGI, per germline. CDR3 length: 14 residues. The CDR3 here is CASREMNEVTEAFF. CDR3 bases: TGTGCCAGCAGGGAGATGAATGAGGTCACTGAAGCTTTCTTT.

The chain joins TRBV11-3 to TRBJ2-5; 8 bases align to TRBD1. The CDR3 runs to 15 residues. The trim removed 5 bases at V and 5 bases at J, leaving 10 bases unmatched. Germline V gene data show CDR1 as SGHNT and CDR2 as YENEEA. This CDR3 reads CASSRSQGAGETQYF. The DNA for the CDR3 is TGTGCCAGCAGCCGATCGCAGGGGGCCGGGGAGACCCAGTACTTC. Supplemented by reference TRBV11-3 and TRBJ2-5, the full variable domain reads EAGVVQSPRYKIIEKKQPVAFWCNPISGHNTLYWYLQNLGQGPELLIRYENEEAVDDSQLPKDRFSAERLKGVDSTLKIQPAELGDSAVYLCASSRSQGAGETQYFGPGTRLLVL.

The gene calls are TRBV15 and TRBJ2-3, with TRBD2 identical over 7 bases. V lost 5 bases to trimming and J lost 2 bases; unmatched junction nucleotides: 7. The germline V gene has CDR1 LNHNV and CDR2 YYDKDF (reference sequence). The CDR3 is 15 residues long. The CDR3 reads CATSPVGGYTDTQYF. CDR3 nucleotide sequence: TGTGCCACCAGCCCAGTGGGGGGGTACACAGATACGCAGTATTTT.

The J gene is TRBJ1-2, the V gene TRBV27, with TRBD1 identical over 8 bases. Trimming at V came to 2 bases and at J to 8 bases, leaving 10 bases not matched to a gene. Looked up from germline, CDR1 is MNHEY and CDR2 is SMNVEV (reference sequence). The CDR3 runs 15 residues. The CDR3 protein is CASSLKGQAGFGYTF. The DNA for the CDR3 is TGTGCCAGCAGTTTAAAGGGACAGGCGGGATTCGGCTACACCTTC.

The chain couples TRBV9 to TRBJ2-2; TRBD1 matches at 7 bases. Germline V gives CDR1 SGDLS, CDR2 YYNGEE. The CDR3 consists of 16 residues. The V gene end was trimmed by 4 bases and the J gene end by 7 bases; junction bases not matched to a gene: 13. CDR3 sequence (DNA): TGTGCCAGCAGCCAACTGACAGGGTTTAATGTCGGGGAGCTGTTTTTT. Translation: CASSQLTGFNVGELFF.

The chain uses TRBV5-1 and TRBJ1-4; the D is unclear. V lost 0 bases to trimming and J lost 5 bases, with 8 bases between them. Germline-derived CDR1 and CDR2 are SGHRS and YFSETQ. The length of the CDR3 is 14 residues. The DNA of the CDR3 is TGCGCCAGCAGCTTGGAACTGAACAATGAAAAACTGTTTTTT. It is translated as CASSLELNNEKLFF.

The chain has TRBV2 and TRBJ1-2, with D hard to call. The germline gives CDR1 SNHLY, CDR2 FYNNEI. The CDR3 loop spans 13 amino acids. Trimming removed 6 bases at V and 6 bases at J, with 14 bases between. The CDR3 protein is CASRLPVMNGYTF. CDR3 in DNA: TGTGCCAGCAGGCTCCCGGTCATGAATGGCTACACCTTC.

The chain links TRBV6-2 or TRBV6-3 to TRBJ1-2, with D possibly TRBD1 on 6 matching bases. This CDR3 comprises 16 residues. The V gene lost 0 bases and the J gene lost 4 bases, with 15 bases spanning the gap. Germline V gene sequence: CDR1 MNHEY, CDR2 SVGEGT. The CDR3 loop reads CASSYSHLGGGYGYTF. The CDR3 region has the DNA TGTGCCAGCAGTTACTCCCACCTGGGAGGGGGCTATGGCTACACCTTC.

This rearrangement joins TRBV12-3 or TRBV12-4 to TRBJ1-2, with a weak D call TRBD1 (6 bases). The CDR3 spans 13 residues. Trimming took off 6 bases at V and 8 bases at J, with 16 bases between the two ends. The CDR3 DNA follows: TGTGCCAGCAGCCGGACAGCGGTCGGGGGCTACACCTTC. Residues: CASSRTAVGGYTF.

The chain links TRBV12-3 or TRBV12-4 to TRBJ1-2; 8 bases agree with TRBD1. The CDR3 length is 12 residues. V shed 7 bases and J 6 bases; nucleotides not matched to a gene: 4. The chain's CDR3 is CASTQGAHGYTF. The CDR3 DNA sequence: TGTGCCAGCACCCAGGGGGCCCATGGCTACACCTTC.

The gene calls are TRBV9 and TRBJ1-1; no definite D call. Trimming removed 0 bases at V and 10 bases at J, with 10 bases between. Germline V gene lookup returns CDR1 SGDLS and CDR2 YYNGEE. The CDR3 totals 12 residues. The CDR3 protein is CASSVVEGRAFF. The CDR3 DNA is TGTGCCAGCAGCGTAGTAGAGGGCCGAGCTTTCTTT.

The CDR3 region is CASQPLAGATDTQYF. DNA of the CDR3: TGTGCCAGTCAGCCTCTAGCGGGGGCCACAGATACGCAGTATTTT. This chain connects TRBV3-1 (or the pseudogene TRBV3-2) to TRBJ2-3, with 10 bases identical to TRBD2. Germline CDR1 reads LGHDT; CDR2 reads YNNKEL (reference sequence). V shed 9 bases, J shed 2 bases, and the junction held 8 bases outside the gene matches. CDR3 size: 15 residues.